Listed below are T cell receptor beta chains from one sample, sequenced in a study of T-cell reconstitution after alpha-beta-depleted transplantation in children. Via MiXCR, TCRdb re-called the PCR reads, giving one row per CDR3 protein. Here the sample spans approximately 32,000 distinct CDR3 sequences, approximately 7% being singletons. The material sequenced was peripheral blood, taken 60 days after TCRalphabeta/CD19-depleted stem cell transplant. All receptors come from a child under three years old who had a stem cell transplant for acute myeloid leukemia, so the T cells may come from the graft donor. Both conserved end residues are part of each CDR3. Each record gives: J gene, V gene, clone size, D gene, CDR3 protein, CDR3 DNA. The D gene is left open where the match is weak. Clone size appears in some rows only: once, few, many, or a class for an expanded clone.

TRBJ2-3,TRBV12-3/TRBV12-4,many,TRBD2,CASSLGLAAAGDTQYF,TGTGCCAGCAGTTTGGGACTAGCGGCCGCCGGAGATACGCAGTATTTT
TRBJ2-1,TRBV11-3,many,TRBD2,CASSLIPGGLYNEQFF,TGTGCCAGCAGCTTAATTCCGGGAGGGCTATACAATGAGCAGTTCTTC
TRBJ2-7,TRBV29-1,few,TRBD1,CSVGAGGISYEQYF,TGCAGCGTTGGAGCAGGGGGCATCTCCTACGAGCAGTACTTC
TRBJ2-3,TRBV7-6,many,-,CASSLNGGFSDTQYF,TGTGCCAGCAGCCTCAACGGAGGGTTCTCAGATACGCAGTATTTT
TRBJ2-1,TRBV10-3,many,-,CAISEAGPPLNEQFF,TGTGCCATCAGTGAGGCGGGCCCTCCGCTTAATGAGCAGTTCTTC
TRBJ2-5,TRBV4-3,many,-,CASSQDIGEEETQYF,TGCGCCAGCAGCCAAGATATCGGGGAGGAAGAGACCCAGTACTTC
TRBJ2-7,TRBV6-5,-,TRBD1,CASSSVETGGFEQYF,TGTGCCAGCAGTTCCGTTGAGACAGGGGGCTTCGAGCAGTACTTC
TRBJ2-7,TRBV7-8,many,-,CASSPDGVEQYF,TGTGCCAGCAGCCCCGACGGCGTCGAGCAGTACTTC
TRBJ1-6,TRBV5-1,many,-,CASSLARGYSPLHF,TGCGCCAGCAGCTTGGCGAGAGGGTATTCACCCCTCCACTTT
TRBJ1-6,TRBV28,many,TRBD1,CASSQGGGFRDSPLHF,TGTGCCAGCAGCCAAGGGGGCGGATTCAGGGATTCACCCCTCCACTTT
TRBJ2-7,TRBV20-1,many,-,CSARIPSYEQYF,TGCAGTGCTAGAATTCCTAGCTACGAGCAGTACTTC
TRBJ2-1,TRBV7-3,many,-,CASSLDVSDEQFF,TGTGCCAGCAGCTTAGACGTCTCGGATGAGCAGTTCTTC
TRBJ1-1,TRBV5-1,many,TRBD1,CASSQGRQGRWKDTEAFF,TGCGCCAGCAGCCAGGGGCGACAGGGAAGATGGAAAGACACTGAAGCTTTCTTT
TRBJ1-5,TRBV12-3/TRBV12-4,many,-,CASSFSDVVWPQHF,TGTGCCAGCAGTTTCTCGGACGTCGTATGGCCCCAGCATTTT
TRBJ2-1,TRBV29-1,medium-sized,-,CSVGSGAYNEQFF,TGCAGCGTTGGTTCAGGGGCCTACAATGAGCAGTTCTTC
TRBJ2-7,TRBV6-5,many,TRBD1,CASSYSTGVSSYEQYF,TGTGCCAGCAGTTACTCTACAGGGGTGAGCTCCTACGAGCAGTACTTC
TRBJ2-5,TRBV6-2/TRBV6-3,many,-,CASSYPRWGETQYF,TGTGCCAGCAGTTACCCCCGTTGGGGAGAGACCCAGTACTTC
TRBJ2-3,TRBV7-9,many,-,CASSLKRATDTQYF,TGTGCCAGCAGCTTAAAGAGGGCGACAGATACGCAGTATTTT
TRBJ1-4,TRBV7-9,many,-,CASSATRWAEATNEKLFF,TGTGCCAGCAGCGCAACCCGTTGGGCGGAAGCAACTAATGAAAAACTGTTTTTT
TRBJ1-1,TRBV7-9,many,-,CASSQGAEAFF,TGTGCCAGCAGCCAAGGCGCTGAAGCTTTCTTT
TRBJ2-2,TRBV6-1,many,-,CASSFTNSKGTGELFF,TGTGCCAGCAGCTTTACGAACTCAAAGGGTACCGGGGAGCTGTTTTTT
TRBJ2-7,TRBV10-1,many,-,CASSEYRQRPSYEQYF,TGCGCCAGCAGTGAGTACCGACAGCGGCCCTCGTACGAGCAGTACTTC
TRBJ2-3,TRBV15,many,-,CATSRDEEGKGTFTDTQYF,TGTGCCACCAGCAGAGATGAGGAGGGTAAGGGCACGTTCACAGATACGCAGTATTTT
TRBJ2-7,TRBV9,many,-,CASSADQSYEQYF,TGTGCCAGCAGCGCCGATCAGTCCTACGAGCAGTACTTC
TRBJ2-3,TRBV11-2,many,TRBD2,CASSLDYSSGRWNTQYF,TGTGCCAGCAGCTTAGATTATTCTAGCGGGAGATGGAATACGCAGTATTTT
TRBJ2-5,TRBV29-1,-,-,CSVSRDAQEETQYF,TGCAGCGTCTCACGGGACGCCCAAGAAGAGACCCAGTACTTC
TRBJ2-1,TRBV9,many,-,CASSAPEDGPYNEQFF,TGTGCCAGCAGCGCCCCAGAGGACGGGCCGTACAATGAGCAGTTCTTC
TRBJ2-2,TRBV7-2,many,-,CASSLAPGTANTGELFF,TGTGCCAGCAGCTTAGCACCAGGTACCGCGAACACCGGGGAGCTGTTTTTT
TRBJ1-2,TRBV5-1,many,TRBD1,CASSPDRGGYGYTF,TGCGCCAGCAGCCCGGACAGGGGTGGCTATGGCTACACCTTC
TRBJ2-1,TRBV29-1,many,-,CSVVGAYNEQFF,TGCAGCGTTGTGGGAGCTTACAATGAGCAGTTCTTC
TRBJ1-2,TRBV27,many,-,CASAGVGVEGYTF,TGTGCCAGCGCAGGGGTAGGAGTCGAGGGCTACACCTTC
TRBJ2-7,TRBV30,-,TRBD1,CAWSETGDKQYF,TGTGCCTGGAGTGAGACAGGGGACAAGCAGTACTTC
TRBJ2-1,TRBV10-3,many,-,CATRERDNEQFF,TGTGCCACCAGGGAAAGGGACAATGAGCAGTTCTTC
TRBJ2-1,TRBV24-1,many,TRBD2,CATSERTSGGPHVF,TGTGCCACCAGTGAAAGGACTAGCGGGGGCCCCCACGTCTTC
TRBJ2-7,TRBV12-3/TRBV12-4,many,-,CASSDSFPTYEQYF,TGTGCCAGCAGTGACAGCTTCCCCACCTACGAGCAGTACTTC
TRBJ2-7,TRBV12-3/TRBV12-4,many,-,CASRGREQGKHEQYF,TGTGCCAGCAGAGGTCGAGAACAGGGAAAACACGAGCAGTACTTC
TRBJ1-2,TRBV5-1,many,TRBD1,CASSPGQAPFYGYTF,TGCGCCAGCAGCCCAGGACAGGCTCCCTTCTATGGCTACACCTTC